A single sample is the source of the 29 T cell receptor beta chains below, sequenced in a study of long-term antiretroviral therapy in people with HIV. Sequencing relied on immunoSEQ assay v3.0, run at survey level. Here immunoSEQ multiplex PCR was the method, and the copy in TCRdb shows in-frame clones only, minus some. The sample carries 23,000 or so clones, around 81% recorded once. The sample was unsorted PBMCs, taken 0.1 years before starting antiretroviral therapy. These TCRs come from a man aged 35-49 years with HIV.

This rearrangement joins TRBV10-3 to TRBJ2-7, with D possibly being TRBD1 (6 bases). Trimming took off 3 bases at V and 5 bases at J, with 20 bases between the two ends. This CDR3 spans 16 amino acids. CDR1 is ENHRY and CDR2 is SYGVKD in the germline V gene. The CDR3 loop reads CAISDKGGTGKHEQYF. CDR3 in DNA: TGTGCCATCAGTGATAAAGGGGGAACAGGGAAGCACGAGCAGTACTTC.

The chain joins TRBV11-3 to TRBJ2-2, with a weak D call TRBD2 (6 bases). The length of the CDR3 is 13 residues. V lost 5 bases to trimming and J lost 5 bases, with 9 bases between them. Germline CDR1 and CDR2: SGHNT and YENEEA. The CDR3 nucleotides are TGTGCCAGCAGCCCGCTAGCGACCGGGGAGCTGTTTTTT. Translating gives CASSPLATGELFF.

In its sample, this clone was seen a few times. The chain uses TRBV4-1 and TRBJ1-2; TRBD1 matches at 9 bases. Germline trimming cut 2 bases from V and 5 bases from J; bases unmatched to any gene: 9. This CDR3 contains 16 residues. Germline V CDR1 and CDR2: MGHRA, YSYEKL. CDR3 region: CASSQTGQGTGYGYTF. In nucleotides, the CDR3 is TGCGCCAGCAGCCAAACGGGACAGGGAACGGGATATGGCTACACCTTC.

The chain has TRBV4-3 and TRBJ1-2, with TRBD1 matching 9 bases. The germline CDR1 and CDR2 sequences are LGHNA and YSLEER. The junction had 8 bases not matched to a gene; V was cut back by 1 base and J by 5 bases. This CDR3 has 16 amino acids. This CDR3 is CASSQGAGTGRYGYTF. CDR3 coding DNA: TGCGCCAGCAGCCAAGGGGCCGGGACAGGGCGTTATGGCTACACCTTC.

The chain couples TRBV27 to TRBJ2-7, with no clear D. Per the germline V gene, CDR1 is MNHEY and CDR2 is SMNVEV (reference sequence). This CDR3 region has 13 residues. The V end lost 3 bases, the J end lost 3 bases, and 9 bases lay between the germline ends. Here the CDR3 DNA reads TGTGCCAGCAGTTTGACATCACTCTACGAGCAGTACTTC. Translation gives CASSLTSLYEQYF.

The CDR3 sequence: CASSGVLQNTEAFF. CDR3 DNA sequence: TGTGCCAGCTCGGGGGTCCTGCAGAACACTGAAGCTTTCTTT. This chain connects TRBV18 to TRBJ1-1; D possibly corresponds to TRBD1 (5 bases). The germline CDR1 and CDR2 sequences are KGHSH and LQKENI. Trimming pared 6 bases from V and 1 base from J, leaving 12 bases between. The CDR3 runs 14 residues.

V usage is TRBV4-2 and J usage is TRBJ2-5; TRBD2 matches at 7 bases. This CDR3 region has 16 residues. The V segment lost 4 bases and the J segment 0 bases; nucleotides outside the gene matches: 8. Germline values: CDR1 LGHNA, CDR2 YNFKEQ. In DNA form, the CDR3 reads TGTGCCAGCAGCCTGTCCCGGCGGGGGAACCAAGAGACCCAGTACTTC. Its translation: CASSLSRRGNQETQYF.

CDR3 DNA sequence: TGTGCCATCAGGGGGGAGGGCGGGTTTGGCCAGTACTTC. Its translation is CAIRGEGGFGQYF. The rearrangement links TRBV10-3 to TRBJ2-7, with 7 bases aligning to TRBD2. Germline loops: CDR1 ENHRY, CDR2 SYGVKD. The trim removed 6 bases at V and 10 bases at J, leaving 12 bases unmatched. This CDR3 has 13 residues.

The chain uses TRBV9 and TRBJ2-3, with TRBD1 matching 9 bases. V dropped 1 base and J dropped 2; count of bases not matched to a gene: 2. Germline V gives CDR1 SGDLS, CDR2 YYNGEE. This CDR3 has 15 amino acids. CDR3 loop: CASSVRDRVTDTQYF. CDR3 nucleotide sequence: TGTGCCAGCAGCGTAAGGGACAGGGTCACAGATACGCAGTATTTT.

This rearrangement joins TRBV2 to TRBJ1-2; D is unclear. Germline V gives CDR1 SNHLY, CDR2 FYNNEI. V lost 3 bases, J lost 4 bases, and 12 bases lay in between. The CDR3 spans 14 residues. The CDR3 DNA reads TGTGCCAGCAGTGACGACATGAGTTCCTATGGCTACACCTTC. Translated: CASSDDMSSYGYTF. Looking up the rest from reference TRBV2 and TRBJ1-2 gives the full variable domain: EPEVTQTPSHQVTQMGQEVILRCVPISNHLYFYWYRQILGQKVEFLVSFYNNEISEKSEIFDDQFSVERPDGSNFTLKIRSTKLEDSAMYFCASSDDMSSYGYTFGSGTRLTVV.

V usage is TRBV7-3 and J usage is TRBJ2-2, with unresolved D. Germline V gives CDR1 SGHTA, CDR2 FQGTGA. The CDR3 length is 14 residues. V lost 2 bases, J lost 2 bases, and 6 bases lay in between. CDR3 region: CASSLDTNTGELFF. CDR3 sequence (DNA): TGTGCCAGCAGCTTAGACACCAACACCGGGGAGCTGTTTTTT. Complete variable domain (other parts from reference TRBV7-3 and TRBJ2-2): GAGVSQTPSNKVTEKGKYVELRCDPISGHTALYWYRQSLGQGPEFLIYFQGTGAADDSGLPNDRFFAVRPEGSVSTLKIQRTERGDSAVYLCASSLDTNTGELFFGEGSRLTVL.

This chain links TRBV7-9 with TRBJ2-5; D unclear. From germline, CDR1 is SEHNR and CDR2 FQNEAQ (reference sequence). V was pared by 3 bases and J by 1 base, with 6 bases between. This CDR3 spans 13 amino acids. Written as DNA, the CDR3 is TGTGCCAGCAGCTTGTCCAGCCAAGAGACCCAGTACTTC. Protein: CASSLSSQETQYF.

This chain joins TRBV13 and TRBJ2-7, with 9 bases lining up with TRBD2. V was clipped by 5 bases and J by 5 bases; unmatched bases: 13. CDR3 length: 16 amino acids. Germline values: CDR1 PRHDT, CDR2 FYEKMQ (reference sequence). The DNA of the CDR3 is TGTGCCAGCAGCCCTAGTCGGACTAGCGTAGGGAACGAGCAGTACTTC. Translated: CASSPSRTSVGNEQYF. The full variable domain, rest sourced from reference TRBV13 and TRBJ2-7, is AAGVIQSPRHLIKEKRETATLKCYPIPRHDTVYWYQQGPGQDPQFLISFYEKMQSDKGSIPDRFSAQQFSDYHSELNMSSLELGDSALYFCASSPSRTSVGNEQYFGPGTRLTVT.

This clone is labeled large. This chain uses TRBV19 with TRBJ2-1; a weak D match, TRBD2 (6 bases). From germline, CDR1 is LNHDA and CDR2 SQIVND (reference sequence). This CDR3 has 15 residues. The V gene lost 3 bases and the J gene lost 2 bases, with 11 bases spanning the gap. CDR3 loop: CASSMVSGPYNEQFF. CDR3 bases: TGTGCCAGTAGTATGGTTAGCGGACCCTACAATGAGCAGTTCTTC.

This clone was seen more than once but under ten times. V is TRBV6-5 and J is TRBJ1-1; D not resolved. The germline V and J ends were trimmed by 6 bases and 4 bases, with 12 bases remaining between them. There are 13 residues in the CDR3. The V gene's germline CDR1 is MNHEY and CDR2 SVGAGI. CDR3 residues: CASSLLGRTEAFF. In nucleotides, the CDR3 is TGTGCCAGCAGCCTCTTAGGACGCACTGAAGCTTTCTTT.

The chain combines TRBV29-1 with TRBJ2-2, with D unclear. Germline lookup yields CDR1 SQVTM and CDR2 ANQGSEA. The CDR3 covers 13 residues. Trimming cost V 4 bases and J 3 bases, with 9 bases left between them. Here the CDR3 reads CSVVLSYTGELFF. The CDR3 DNA reads TGCAGCGTTGTCTTGTCCTACACCGGGGAGCTGTTTTTT.

V usage is TRBV4-3 and J usage is TRBJ2-7; D is ambiguous. CDR3 length: 15 amino acids. The V end was cut by 0 bases, the J end by 1 base, with 10 bases between. The germline V gene has CDR1 LGHNA and CDR2 YSLEER. CDR3 in DNA: TGCGCCAGCAGCCAAGATCCTCGTCTTTCCTACGAGCAGTACTTC. Its translation is CASSQDPRLSYEQYF.

J is TRBJ2-5 and V is TRBV19; D perhaps matches TRBD1 (6 bases). The J call is uncertain, as TRBJ2-7 better fits the DNA end. CDR3 length equals 15 residues. Germline V lookup: CDR1 LNHDA, CDR2 SQIVND (reference sequence). The CDR3 DNA reads as TGTGCCAGTAGTATAGATCTAAACAGGGAATCCGAGCAGTACTTC. This sequence encodes CASSIDLNRESEQYF.

This clone was seen just once. V gene TRBV29-1 combines with J gene TRBJ2-3; a weak D match, TRBD2 (6 bases). Germline V gene data show CDR1 as SQVTM and CDR2 as ANQGSEA. The CDR3 is 17 residues long. V was cut by 0 bases and J by 1 base, with 17 bases left in between. The CDR3 sequence is CSVEDSFGAGGTDTQYF. The CDR3, as DNA: TGCAGCGTTGAAGATTCCTTCGGAGCGGGTGGCACAGATACGCAGTATTTT.

For the CDR3, the DNA is TGTGCCAGCACCCTTACTTCCACAGATACGCAGTATTTT. Translating it yields CASTLTSTDTQYF. This chain joins TRBV28 and TRBJ2-3; D is unresolved. Germline CDR1 and CDR2: MDHEN and SYDVKM. This CDR3 comprises 13 residues. Trimming pared 7 bases from V and 2 bases from J, leaving 10 bases between.

This clone was observed a single time. This sequence joins TRBV29-1 and TRBJ2-3; no reliable D call. CDR3 length: 12 residues. V dropped 7 bases and J dropped 0 bases, with 8 bases sitting between them. Germline lookup yields CDR1 SQVTM and CDR2 ANQGSEA. The CDR3 spells CSGVRSTDTQYF. Written as DNA, the CDR3 is TGCAGCGGAGTACGGAGCACAGATACGCAGTATTTT.

The chain uses TRBV2 and TRBJ1-4; weak D call: TRBD1 (6 bases). V dropped 8 bases and J dropped 2 bases, with 9 bases sitting between them. This CDR3 is built from 13 residues. The germline V gene encodes CDR1 SNHLY and CDR2 FYNNEI. In DNA form, the CDR3 reads TGTGCCAGCTCCGGACAGACTAATGAAAAACTGTTTTTT. It encodes CASSGQTNEKLFF.

This clone came up a few times. The chain has TRBV6-6 and TRBJ2-7; D possibly uses TRBD1 or TRBD2 (6 bases each). The CDR3 extends over 14 amino acids. Trimming stripped 2 bases from V and 7 bases from J, with 15 bases between. The V gene's germline CDR1 is MNHNY and CDR2 SVGAGI (reference sequence). The CDR3 loop reads CASSYPRGEREQYF. DNA of the CDR3: TGTGCCAGCAGTTACCCAAGGGGGGAACGGGAGCAGTACTTC.

This clone was observed once. V and J are TRBV28 and TRBJ1-2, with 9 positions matching TRBD1. Losses at the gene ends were 4 bases for V and 8 bases for J; bases not matched to a gene: 8. There are 14 residues in the CDR3. Germline V gene lookup returns CDR1 MDHEN and CDR2 SYDVKM. CDR3 sequence reads: CASSSGQGWNGYTF. The CDR3 DNA sequence: TGTGCCAGCAGTTCGGGACAGGGTTGGAACGGCTACACCTTC.

This clone was seen just once. This rearrangement joins TRBV7-6 to TRBJ1-1, with unresolved D. Germline V gene data show CDR1 as SGHVS and CDR2 as FNYEAQ. The V end was cut by 4 bases, the J end by 4 bases, with 13 bases between. CDR3 length: 14 residues. CDR3: CASSSRGVATEAFF. As DNA, the CDR3 is TGTGCCAGCAGCTCTCGTGGGGTGGCCACTGAAGCTTTCTTT.

The rearrangement links TRBV28 to TRBJ1-6; 9 bases are a match to TRBD1. Germline V CDR1 and CDR2: MDHEN, SYDVKM. The CDR3 loop spans 18 amino acids. Losses at the gene ends were 5 bases for V and 2 bases for J; bases not matched to a gene: 10. CDR3 DNA sequence: TGTGCCAGCAGTCTTACCCGGGACAGGGAACCCTATAATTCACCCCTCCACTTT. Translating it yields CASSLTRDREPYNSPLHF.

This sequence joins TRBV10-1 and TRBJ2-5; TRBD1 is a possible D gene (7 bases). The CDR3 has 13 amino acids. Germline V gene data show CDR1 as WNHNN and CDR2 as SYGVQD (reference sequence). V was cut by 10 bases and J by 2 bases, with 14 bases left in between. CDR3 sequence (DNA): TGCGCCACCAGGGGGGACGGTCAAGAGACCCAGTACTTC. It translates to CATRGDGQETQYF.

The V and J genes are TRBV7-8 and TRBJ2-1; D unclear. Germline V gene data show CDR1 as SGHVS and CDR2 as FQNEAQ. The V and J ends lost 0 bases and 3 bases respectively, with 3 bases between them. CDR3 size: 13 residues. In nucleotides, the CDR3 is TGTGCCAGCAGCTTAGCCCTCTACAATGAGCAGTTCTTC. Amino acid sequence: CASSLALYNEQFF.

The chain is built from TRBV5-6 and TRBJ2-3; 11 bases are shared with TRBD2. The V segment lost 3 bases and the J segment 0 bases; nucleotides outside the gene matches: 6. The CDR3 has 17 residues. The germline gives CDR1 SGHDT, CDR2 YYEEEE. The CDR3 DNA is TGTGCCAGCAGCTCTACTAGCGGGGGTGCTAGCACAGATACGCAGTATTTT. Protein product: CASSSTSGGASTDTQYF.